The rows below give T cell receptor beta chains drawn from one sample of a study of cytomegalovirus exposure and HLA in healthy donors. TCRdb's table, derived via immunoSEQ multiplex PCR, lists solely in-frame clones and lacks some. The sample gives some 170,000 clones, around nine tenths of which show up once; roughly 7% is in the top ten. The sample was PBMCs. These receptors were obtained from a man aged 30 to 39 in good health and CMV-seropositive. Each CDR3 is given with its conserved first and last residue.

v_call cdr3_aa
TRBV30 CAWSGDRGYNEQFF
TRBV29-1 CSVETGDGYGYTF
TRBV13 CASSFRRGAGGNF
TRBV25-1 CASSEYEGWGSYNSPLHF
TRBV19 CASSIPPDTEAFF
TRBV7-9 CASSWDSGPSYEQYF
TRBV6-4 CASRGTGNTGELFF
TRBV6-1 CASSRRGYEQFF
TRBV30 CAWRVPGHTIYF
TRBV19 CASRNQASSGNTIYF
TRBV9 CASRPELATDTQYF
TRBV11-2 CASRLVGETQYF
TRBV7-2 CASSQSSYEQYF
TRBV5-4 CASSFGLEKLFF
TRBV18 CASSQQGSYEQYF
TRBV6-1 CASSEAGGNYGYTF
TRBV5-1 CASSPFGTPRLLSTDTQYF
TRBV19 CASSKTTGVNTEAFF
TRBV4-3 CASSQEPSSYEQYF
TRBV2 CASSGPAGTSGISGEQYF
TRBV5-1 CASSLVDSPYEQYF
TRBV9 CASNSRGPADTQYF
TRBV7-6 CASSDRQGSGEQYF
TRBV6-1 CASSGAPNRATDTQYF
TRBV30 CAWKRGGGQGETQYF
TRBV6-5 CASSHDIGYTF
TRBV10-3 CAISEGLAGSEQYF
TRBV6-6 CASSYVGYTF
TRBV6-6 CASTLFDRGYTGELFF
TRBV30 CACQRDSTGELFF
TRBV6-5 CASSNMIQETQYF
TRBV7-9 CASSSGTGEVVHEQYF
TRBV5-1 CASSLAGTVRGNTIYF
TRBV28 CASFGQLHSYEQYF
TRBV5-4 CASLDRGTDTQYF
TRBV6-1 CASGRDTGELFF
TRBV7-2 CASSLRGNTEAFF
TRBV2 CASHLGRGFEYF